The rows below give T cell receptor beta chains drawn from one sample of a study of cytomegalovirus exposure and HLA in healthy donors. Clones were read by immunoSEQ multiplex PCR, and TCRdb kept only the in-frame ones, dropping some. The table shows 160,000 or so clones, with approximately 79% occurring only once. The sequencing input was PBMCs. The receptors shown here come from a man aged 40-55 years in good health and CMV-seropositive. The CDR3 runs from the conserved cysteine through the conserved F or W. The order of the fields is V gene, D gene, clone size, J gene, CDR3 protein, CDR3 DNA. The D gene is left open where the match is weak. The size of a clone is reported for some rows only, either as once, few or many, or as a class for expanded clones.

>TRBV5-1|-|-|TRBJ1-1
CASSLGGRENTEAFF
TGCGCCAGCAGCTTGGGCGGCAGGGAGAACACTGAAGCTTTCTTT
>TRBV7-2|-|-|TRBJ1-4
CASSFGQTNEKLFF
TGTGCCAGCAGCTTCGGACAGACAAATGAAAAACTGTTTTTT
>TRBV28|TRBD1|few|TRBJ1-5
CASSVDRGGHQPQHF
TGTGCCAGCAGTGTCGACAGGGGAGGACATCAGCCCCAGCATTTT
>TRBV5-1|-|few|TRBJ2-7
CASSPGQGEQYF
TGCGCCAGCAGCCCGGGACAAGGCGAGCAGTACTTC
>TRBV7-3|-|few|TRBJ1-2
CASSRAGSYGYTF
TGTGCCAGCAGCCGCGCCGGTTCATATGGCTACACCTTC
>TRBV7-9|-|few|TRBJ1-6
CASSSGTTNNSPLHF
TGTGCCAGCAGTTCTGGGACAACTAATAATTCACCCCTCCACTTT
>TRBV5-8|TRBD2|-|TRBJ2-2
CASSQGLAGNTGELFF
TGTGCCAGCAGCCAAGGACTAGCGGGAAACACCGGGGAGCTGTTTTTT
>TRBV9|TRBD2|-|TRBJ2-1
CASSVFGTSGNNEQFF
TGTGCCAGCAGCGTGTTCGGGACTAGCGGGAACAATGAGCAGTTCTTC
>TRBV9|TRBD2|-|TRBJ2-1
CASSSSRTSGDPSYNEQFF
TGTGCCAGCAGCTCCTCTCGGACTAGCGGCGACCCCTCCTACAATGAGCAGTTCTTC
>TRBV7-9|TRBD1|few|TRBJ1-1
CASSFGAGGTEAFF
TGTGCCAGCAGCTTCGGGGCAGGGGGGACTGAAGCTTTCTTT
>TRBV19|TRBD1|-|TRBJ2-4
CASSTTGVNIQYF
TGTGCCAGTAGTACGACAGGGGTCAACATTCAGTACTTC
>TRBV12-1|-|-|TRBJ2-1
CASSFGALKIYNEQFF
TGTGCCAGCAGCTTTGGGGCCCTCAAAATCTACAATGAGCAGTTCTTC
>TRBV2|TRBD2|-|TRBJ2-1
CASSGLANEQFF
TGTGCCAGCAGTGGACTAGCAAATGAGCAGTTCTTC